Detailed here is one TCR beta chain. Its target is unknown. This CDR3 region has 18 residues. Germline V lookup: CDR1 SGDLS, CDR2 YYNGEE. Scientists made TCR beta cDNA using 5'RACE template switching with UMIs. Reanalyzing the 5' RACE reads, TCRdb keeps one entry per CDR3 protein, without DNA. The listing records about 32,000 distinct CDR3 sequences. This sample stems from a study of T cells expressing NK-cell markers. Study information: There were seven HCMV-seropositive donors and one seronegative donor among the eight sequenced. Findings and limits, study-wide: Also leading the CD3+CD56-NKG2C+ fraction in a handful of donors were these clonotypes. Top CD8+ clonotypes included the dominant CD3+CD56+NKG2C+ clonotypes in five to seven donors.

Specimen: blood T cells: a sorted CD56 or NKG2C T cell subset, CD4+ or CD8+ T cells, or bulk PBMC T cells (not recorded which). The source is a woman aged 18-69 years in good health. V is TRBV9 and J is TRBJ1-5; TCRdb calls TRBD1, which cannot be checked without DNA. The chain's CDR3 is CASSVASGGMYSNQPQHF.